This T cell receptor beta chain is drawn from a study of cytomegalovirus exposure and HLA in healthy donors. The assay was immunoSEQ multiplex PCR, and TCRdb's table has in-frame clones only and misses some. This repertoire shows 200,000 to 250,000 clones, around nine tenths found once; its top ten account for approximately 1%. This CDR3 comprises 14 residues. V gave up 1 base and J gave up 1 base, with 8 bases separating them. Germline values: CDR1 LNHDA, CDR2 SQIVND (reference sequence). Turning to this clone: Its target is unknown.

The study, taken as a whole, reports: Most TCR sequences proved rare, with some public TCRs found in many donors. Researchers counted around 150 TCR beta chains as cytomegalovirus-associated. Reports indicated that the classifier achieved high specificity and sensitivity in diagnosing cytomegalovirus status.

Sequencing was done on a sample of PBMCs. V and J are TRBV19 and TRBJ2-7; perhaps TRBD1 as D (5 bases). This receptor was obtained from a young woman in good health and CMV-seronegative. This chain's CDR3 is CASSIGSGSYEQYF. The CDR3 DNA reads TGTGCCAGTAGTATAGGGTCAGGGTCCTACGAGCAGTACTTC.